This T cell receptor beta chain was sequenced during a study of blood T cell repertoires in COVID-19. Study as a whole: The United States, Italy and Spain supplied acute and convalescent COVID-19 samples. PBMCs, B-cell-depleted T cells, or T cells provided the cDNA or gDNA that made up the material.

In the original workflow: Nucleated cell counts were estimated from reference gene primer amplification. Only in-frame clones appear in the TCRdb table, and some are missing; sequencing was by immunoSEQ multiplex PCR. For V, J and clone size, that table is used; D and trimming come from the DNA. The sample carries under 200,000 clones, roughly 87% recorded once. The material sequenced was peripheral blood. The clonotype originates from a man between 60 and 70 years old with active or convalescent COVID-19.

The CDR3 DNA reads TGTGCCAGCAGAGAGACAGGGAGAGGAGGTGAGCAGTTCTTC. Residues: CASRETGRGGEQFF. The chain is built from TRBV7-9 and TRBJ2-1, with 7 nucleotides matching TRBD1. CDR3 length: 14 residues. CDR1 SEHNR and CDR2 FQNEAQ come from the germline V gene (reference sequence). V trimming: 6 bases; J trimming: 9 bases; junction bases outside the gene matches: 11.